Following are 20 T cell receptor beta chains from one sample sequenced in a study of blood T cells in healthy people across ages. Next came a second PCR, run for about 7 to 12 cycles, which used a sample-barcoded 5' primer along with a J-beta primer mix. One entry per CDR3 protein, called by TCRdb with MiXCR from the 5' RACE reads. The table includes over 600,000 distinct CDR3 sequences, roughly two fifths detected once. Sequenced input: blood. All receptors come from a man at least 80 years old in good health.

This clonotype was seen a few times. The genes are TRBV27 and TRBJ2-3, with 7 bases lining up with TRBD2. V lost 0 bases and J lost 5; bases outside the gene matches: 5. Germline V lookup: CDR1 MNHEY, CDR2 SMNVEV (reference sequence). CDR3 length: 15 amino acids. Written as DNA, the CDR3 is TGTGCCAGCAGTTTATCGTCATGGGGGGGAGATACGCAGTATTTT. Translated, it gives CASSLSSWGGDTQYF.

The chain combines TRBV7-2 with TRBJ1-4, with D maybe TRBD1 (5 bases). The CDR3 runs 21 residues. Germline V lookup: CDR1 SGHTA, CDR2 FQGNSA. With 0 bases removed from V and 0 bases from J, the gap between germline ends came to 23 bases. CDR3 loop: CASSLALGHTGNLATNEKLFF. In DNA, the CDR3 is TGTGCCAGCAGCTTAGCGCTCGGGCACACAGGCAACTTAGCAACTAATGAAAAACTGTTTTTT. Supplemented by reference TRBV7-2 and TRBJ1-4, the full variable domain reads GAGVSQSPSNKVTEKGKDVELRCDPISGHTALYWYRQSLGQGLEFLIYFQGNSAPDKSGLPSDRFSAERTGGSVSTLTIQRTQQEDSAVYLCASSLALGHTGNLATNEKLFFGSGTQLSVL.

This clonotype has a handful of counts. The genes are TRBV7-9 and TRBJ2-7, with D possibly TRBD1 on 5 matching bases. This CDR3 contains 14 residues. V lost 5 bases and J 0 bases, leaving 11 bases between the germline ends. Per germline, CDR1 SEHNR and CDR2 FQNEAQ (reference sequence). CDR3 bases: TGTGCCAGCAGCCCCTGGGGCAACTCCTACGAGCAGTACTTC. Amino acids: CASSPWGNSYEQYF.

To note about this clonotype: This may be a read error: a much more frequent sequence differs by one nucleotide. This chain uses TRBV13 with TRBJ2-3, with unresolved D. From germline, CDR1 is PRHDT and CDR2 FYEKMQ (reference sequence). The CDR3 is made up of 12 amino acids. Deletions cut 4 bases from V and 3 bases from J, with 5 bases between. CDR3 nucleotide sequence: TGTGCCAGCAGCTCCATGACAGATACGCAGTATTTT. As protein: CASSSMTDTQYF.

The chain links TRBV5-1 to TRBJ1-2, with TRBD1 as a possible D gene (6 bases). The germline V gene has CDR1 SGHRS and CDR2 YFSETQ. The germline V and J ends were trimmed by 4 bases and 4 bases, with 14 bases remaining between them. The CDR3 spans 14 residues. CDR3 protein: CASSETQGTYGYTF. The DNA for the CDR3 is TGCGCCAGCAGCGAAACCCAGGGGACCTATGGCTACACCTTC.

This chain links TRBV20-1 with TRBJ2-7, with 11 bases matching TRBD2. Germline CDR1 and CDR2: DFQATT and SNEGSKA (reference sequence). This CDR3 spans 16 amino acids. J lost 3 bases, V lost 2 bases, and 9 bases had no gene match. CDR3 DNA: TGCAGTGCTAGACGAAGACTAGCGGGGTTAAACTACGAGCAGTACTTC. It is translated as CSARRRLAGLNYEQYF.

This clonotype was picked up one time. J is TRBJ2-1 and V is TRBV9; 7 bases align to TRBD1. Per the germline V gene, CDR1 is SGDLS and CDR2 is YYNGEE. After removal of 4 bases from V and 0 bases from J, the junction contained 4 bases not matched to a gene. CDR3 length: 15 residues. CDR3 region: CASSYDRVSYNEQFF. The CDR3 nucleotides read TGTGCCAGCAGCTACGACAGGGTCTCCTACAATGAGCAGTTCTTC.

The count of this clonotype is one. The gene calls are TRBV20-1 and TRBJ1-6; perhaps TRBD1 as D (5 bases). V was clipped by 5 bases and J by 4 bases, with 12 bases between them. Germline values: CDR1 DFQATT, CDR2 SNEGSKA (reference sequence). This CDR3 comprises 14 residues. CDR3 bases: TGCAGTGCTCCCGAAGGGGTTTATAATTCACCCCTCCACTTT. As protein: CSAPEGVYNSPLHF.

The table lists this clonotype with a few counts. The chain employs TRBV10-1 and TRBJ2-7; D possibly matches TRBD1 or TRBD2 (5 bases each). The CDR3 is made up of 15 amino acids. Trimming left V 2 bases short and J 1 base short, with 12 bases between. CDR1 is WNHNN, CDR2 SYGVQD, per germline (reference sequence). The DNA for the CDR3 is TGCGCCAGCAGTGAGGGGGGTGGCGGATCCTACGAGCAGTACTTC. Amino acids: CASSEGGGGSYEQYF.

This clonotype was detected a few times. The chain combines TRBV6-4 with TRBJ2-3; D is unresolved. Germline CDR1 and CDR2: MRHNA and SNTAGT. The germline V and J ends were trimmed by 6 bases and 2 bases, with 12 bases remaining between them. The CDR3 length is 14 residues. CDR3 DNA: TGTGCCAGCAGACTCTCCGCTAACACAGATACGCAGTATTTT. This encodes CASRLSANTDTQYF.

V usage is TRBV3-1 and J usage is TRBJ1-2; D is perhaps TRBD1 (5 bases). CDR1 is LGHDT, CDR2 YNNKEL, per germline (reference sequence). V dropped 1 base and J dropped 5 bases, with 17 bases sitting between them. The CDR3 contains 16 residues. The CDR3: CASSQGYWGAGYGYTF. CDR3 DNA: TGTGCCAGCAGCCAAGGGTATTGGGGCGCGGGATATGGCTACACCTTC.

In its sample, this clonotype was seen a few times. CDR3 amino acids: CSVVGGGQDTQYF. DNA of the CDR3: TGCAGCGTTGTAGGGGGCGGTCAAGATACGCAGTATTTT. V gene TRBV29-1 combines with J gene TRBJ2-3, with TRBD1 matching 7 bases. After removal of 4 bases from V and 5 bases from J, the junction contained 6 bases not matched to a gene. The CDR3 consists of 13 residues. Per germline, CDR1 SQVTM and CDR2 ANQGSEA.

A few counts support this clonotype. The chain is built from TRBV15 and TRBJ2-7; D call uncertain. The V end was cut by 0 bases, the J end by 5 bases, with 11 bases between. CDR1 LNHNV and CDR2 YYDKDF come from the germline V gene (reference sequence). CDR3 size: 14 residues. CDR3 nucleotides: TGTGCCACCAGCAGAGACACTCTTGTGGACGAGCAGTACTTC. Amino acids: CATSRDTLVDEQYF.

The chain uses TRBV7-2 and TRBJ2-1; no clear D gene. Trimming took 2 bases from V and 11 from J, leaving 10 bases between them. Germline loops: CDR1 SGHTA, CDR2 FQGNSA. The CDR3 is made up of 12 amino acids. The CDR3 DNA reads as TGTGCCAGCAGCTTACAAGAAAATCAGCAGTTCTTC. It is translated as CASSLQENQQFF.

CDR3 loop: CASSQFPASPLYEQYF. Here the CDR3 DNA reads TGTGCCAGCAGCCAATTCCCGGCTAGTCCCCTCTACGAGCAGTACTTC. V and J are TRBV16 and TRBJ2-7, with D uncertain. The CDR3 has 16 amino acids. Trimming cost V 1 base and J 3 bases, with 16 bases left between them. Germline V gene lookup returns CDR1 KGHSY and CDR2 FQNENV. The variable domain in full, with the rest retrieved from reference TRBV16 and TRBJ2-7, is GEEVAQTPKHLVRGEGQKAKLYCAPIKGHSYVFWYQQVLKNEFKFLISFQNENVFDETGMPKERFSAKCLPNSPCSLEIQATKLEDSAVYFCASSQFPASPLYEQYFGPGTRLTVT.

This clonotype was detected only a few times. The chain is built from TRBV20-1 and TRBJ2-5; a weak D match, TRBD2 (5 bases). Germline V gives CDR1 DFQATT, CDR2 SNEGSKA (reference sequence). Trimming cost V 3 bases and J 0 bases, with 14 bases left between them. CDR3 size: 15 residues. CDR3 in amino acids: CSARTPEGYQETQYF. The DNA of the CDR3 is TGCAGTGCTAGGACCCCCGAGGGCTACCAAGAGACCCAGTACTTC.

This CDR3 reads CASRTPSAGEETQYF. The DNA for the CDR3 is TGTGCCAGCAGGACCCCATCGGCGGGAGAAGAGACCCAGTACTTC. The chain joins TRBV6-2 or TRBV6-3 to TRBJ2-5; 7 bases match TRBD2. After removal of 6 bases from V and 3 bases from J, the junction contained 10 bases not matched to a gene. CDR1 and CDR2 from the germline V gene are MNHEY and SVGEGT. This CDR3 has 15 amino acids.

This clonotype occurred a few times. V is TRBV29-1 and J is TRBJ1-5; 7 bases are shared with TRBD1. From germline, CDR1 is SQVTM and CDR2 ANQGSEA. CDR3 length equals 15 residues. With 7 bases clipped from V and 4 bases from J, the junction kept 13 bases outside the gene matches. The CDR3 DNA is TGCAGCGCTGAGAGACAGGGTGTGAGTAATCAGCCCCAGCATTTT. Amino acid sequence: CSAERQGVSNQPQHF.

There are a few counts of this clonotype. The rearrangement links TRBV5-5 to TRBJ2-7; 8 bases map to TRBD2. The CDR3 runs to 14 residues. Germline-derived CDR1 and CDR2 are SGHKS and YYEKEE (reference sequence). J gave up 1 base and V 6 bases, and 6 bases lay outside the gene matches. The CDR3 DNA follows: TGTGCCAGCACTCGCGGGGGGAGATCCTACGAGCAGTACTTC. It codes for CASTRGGRSYEQYF.

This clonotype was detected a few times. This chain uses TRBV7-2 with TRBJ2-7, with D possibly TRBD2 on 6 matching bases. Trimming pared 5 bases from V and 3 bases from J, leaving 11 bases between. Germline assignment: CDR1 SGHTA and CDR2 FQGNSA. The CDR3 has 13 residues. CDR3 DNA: TGTGCCAGCAGCGGGACTCCAAACTACGAGCAGTACTTC. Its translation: CASSGTPNYEQYF.